These 18 T cell receptor beta chains share one sample of origin, sequenced in a study of T cell responses to AZD1222 COVID-19 vaccine. The method was immunoSEQ multiplex PCR; TCRdb's version includes in-frame clones alone and lacks a portion of them. Of about 160,000 clones in the sample, more than 70% were seen once. The sequencing here drew on peripheral blood, taken on day 0 of AZD1222 vaccination. These receptors all come from an adult in good health.

The rearrangement uses TRBV18 and TRBJ1-2, with 9 bases identical to TRBD1. Germline V gives CDR1 KGHSH, CDR2 LQKENI. The CDR3 is 16 amino acids. V was clipped by 2 bases and J by 4 bases; unmatched bases: 8. The CDR3 region has the DNA TGTGCCAGCTCACCAGAAGGTCCGGGACAGGGCTATGGCTACACCTTC. This translates into CASSPEGPGQGYGYTF.

The chain joins TRBV18 to TRBJ2-7; 7 bases agree with TRBD1. The V gene's germline CDR1 is KGHSH and CDR2 LQKENI. V was clipped by 6 bases and J by 6 bases; unmatched bases: 5. This CDR3 has 12 amino acids. The CDR3 is CASSLRQGEQYF. As DNA, the CDR3 is TGTGCCAGCTCCCTCCGACAGGGCGAGCAGTACTTC.

V usage is TRBV20-1 and J usage is TRBJ1-5; D is unclear. Germline-derived CDR1 and CDR2 are DFQATT and SNEGSKA (reference sequence). This CDR3 region has 16 residues. The V end was cut by 3 bases, the J end by 2 bases, with 17 bases between. CDR3 in DNA: TGCAGTGCTAGTCGAGGATCATCGGGAGGCAATCAGCCCCAGCATTTT. It is translated as CSASRGSSGGNQPQHF.

This chain uses TRBV19 with TRBJ2-4, with D possibly TRBD1 on 5 matching bases. Per the germline V gene, CDR1 is LNHDA and CDR2 is SQIVND (reference sequence). The CDR3 runs 17 residues. Deletions cut 5 bases from V and 0 bases from J, with 17 bases between. CDR3 sequence reads: CASSPETGRLAKNIQYF. The CDR3 bases are TGTGCCAGTAGTCCCGAAACAGGTCGGCTAGCCAAAAACATTCAGTACTTC.

The chain links TRBV5-1 to TRBJ1-4; a possible D gene is TRBD1 (6 bases). The V gene's germline CDR1 is SGHRS and CDR2 YFSETQ. Trimming left V 1 base short and J 8 bases short, with 12 bases between. This CDR3 is built from 14 residues. This CDR3 reads CASSLRERGEKLFF. CDR3 DNA: TGCGCCAGCAGCTTGAGGGAGAGGGGGGAAAAACTGTTTTTT.

J is TRBJ1-1 and V is TRBV6-1; D remains ambiguous. This CDR3 has 13 amino acids. V was trimmed by 3 bases and J by 6 bases, leaving 11 bases between them. Germline-derived CDR1 and CDR2 are MNHNS and SASEGT. CDR3 protein: CASSDVFGAEAFF. The DNA for the CDR3 is TGTGCCAGCAGTGATGTCTTCGGGGCTGAAGCTTTCTTT.

The rearrangement uses TRBV6-6 and TRBJ1-1; D unresolved. V gave up 6 bases and J gave up 6 bases, with 17 bases separating them. Germline V gene data show CDR1 as MNHNY and CDR2 as SVGAGI (reference sequence). This CDR3 is 14 amino acids long. In DNA form, the CDR3 reads TGTGCCAGCAGACGCCCTACCGAGGAGGCTGAAGCTTTCTTT. Amino acid sequence: CASRRPTEEAEAFF.

The chain joins TRBV19 to TRBJ1-2, with a possible D match to TRBD1 (6 bases). This CDR3 spans 13 amino acids. V was shortened by 9 bases and J by 6 bases, with 17 bases between the two germline ends. Germline CDR1 LNHDA, CDR2 SQIVND (reference sequence). The CDR3, as DNA: TGTGCCAGCCGATACCGTCCAGGGGATGGCTACACCTTC. This translates into CASRYRPGDGYTF.

The rearrangement links TRBV7-8 to TRBJ1-5, with TRBD1 matching 7 bases. V lost 1 base, J lost 5 bases, and 8 bases stayed unmatched. The CDR3 is 16 residues long. The germline V gene encodes CDR1 SGHVS and CDR2 FQNEAQ. The CDR3 region is CASSLDSRGYDQPQHF. Written as DNA, the CDR3 is TGTGCCAGCAGCTTAGATTCCAGGGGGTATGATCAGCCCCAGCATTTT.

The V and J genes are TRBV24-1 and TRBJ2-1; the D gene is possibly TRBD1 (6 bases). V was clipped by 4 bases and J by 3 bases, with 12 bases between them. The CDR3 consists of 15 residues. The V gene's germline CDR1 is KGHDR and CDR2 SFDVKD. The CDR3 loop is CATSDPGQIYNEQFF. CDR3 nucleotides: TGTGCCACCAGTGACCCTGGACAGATCTACAATGAGCAGTTCTTC.

The chain is built from TRBV7-2 and TRBJ1-1; weak D call: TRBD1 (5 bases). The CDR3 length is 15 residues. Trimming pared 5 bases from V and 1 base from J, leaving 14 bases between. The V gene's germline CDR1 is SGHTA and CDR2 FQGNSA. The CDR3 sequence: CASSHSWGENTEAFF. The CDR3 bases are TGTGCCAGCAGCCATTCTTGGGGGGAGAACACTGAAGCTTTCTTT.

This chain connects TRBV15 to TRBJ1-3, with a possible D match to TRBD1 (5 bases). Trimming took off 5 bases at V and 9 bases at J, with 20 bases between the two ends. In germline, CDR1 is LNHNV, CDR2 YYDKDF (reference sequence). The CDR3 consists of 15 residues. The CDR3, as DNA: TGTGCCACCAGCCTCGCCGGGACGGAGCCACCCACCATATATTTT. As protein: CATSLAGTEPPTIYF.

The rearrangement uses TRBV5-4 and TRBJ1-2; TRBD1 matches 10 bases. Per germline, CDR1 SGHNT and CDR2 YYREEE (reference sequence). V trimming: 3 bases; J trimming: 8 bases; junction bases outside the gene matches: 10. The CDR3 is 15 residues long. The CDR3 sequence is CASSSSDRGGNGYTF. Written as DNA, the CDR3 is TGTGCCAGCAGCTCATCGGACAGGGGGGGAAACGGCTACACCTTC.

The V gene is TRBV27, the J gene TRBJ1-6; 9 positions match TRBD1. V lost 5 bases and J lost 7; bases outside the gene matches: 3. Germline lookup yields CDR1 MNHEY and CDR2 SMNVEV (reference sequence). There are 14 residues in the CDR3. The CDR3 DNA sequence: TGTGCCAGCAGTCTAGGGACAGGGAATTCACCCCTCCACTTT. Amino acids: CASSLGTGNSPLHF.

This chain connects TRBV11-1 to TRBJ2-1, with D hard to call. The ends were cut back, 1 base at V and 3 bases at J, with 4 bases in the middle. The CDR3 extends over 13 amino acids. CDR1 and CDR2 (germline): SGHAT, FQDESV (reference sequence). CDR3 DNA: TGTGCCAGCAGCTTAGACAGCTACAATGAGCAGTTCTTC. Its protein product is CASSLDSYNEQFF.

The rearrangement uses TRBV4-1 and TRBJ2-1; 7 bases are a match to TRBD1. The ends lost 0 bases at V and 8 bases at J; junction bases unmatched: 10. This CDR3 region has 16 residues. Germline-derived CDR1 and CDR2 are MGHRA and YSYEKL. The CDR3 nucleotides read TGCGCCAGCAGCCAAGATAGGCCAGGGGGAAGGGATGAGCAGTTCTTC. It encodes CASSQDRPGGRDEQFF.

A note on this clone: The sample contains more than one DNA sequence encoding this CDR3. The rearrangement joins TRBV30 to TRBJ1-3; unclear D gene. The V gene lost 0 bases and the J gene lost 3 bases, with 6 bases spanning the gap. The CDR3 totals 13 residues. Looked up from germline, CDR1 is GTSNPN and CDR2 is SVGIG (reference sequence). This chain's CDR3 is CAWSVSSGNTIYF. As DNA, the CDR3 is TGTGCCTGGAGTGTTTCCAGTGGAAACACCATATATTTT.

The gene calls are TRBV7-2 and TRBJ1-2; D gene uncertain. Trimming took off 1 base at V and 1 base at J, with 7 bases between the two ends. The CDR3 is made up of 14 amino acids. Germline V CDR1 and CDR2: SGHTA, FQGNSA. The CDR3 protein is CASSLDSINYGYTF. In DNA, the CDR3 is TGTGCCAGCAGCTTAGACAGCATTAACTATGGCTACACCTTC.